The clone carrying this T cell receptor beta chain was detected ten times or more. What it binds is unknown. This sample was included in a study of T cell repertoires in cytomegalovirus infection. On the study more broadly: Matching HLA type, along with CMV infection, was indicated by public TCR beta signatures. Study conclusions and caveats: Summed frequency of shared TCR beta families picked out CMV carriers who also had the relevant HLA.

MiXCR was run by TCRdb on the reads, yielding one entry per CDR3 protein. The repertoire includes hundreds of thousands of distinct CDR3 sequences, roughly 26% of them detected once, and 7.5% to 9% sits in the top ten. Sequenced material: CD8+ T cells from PBMCs. The receptor's source is a human donor in good health (CMV status not recorded). Some clones in this sample may be carry-over from other donors' samples.

The CDR3: CASSLGPWGNYGYTF. In DNA, the CDR3 is TGTGCCAGCAGCCTAGGGCCCTGGGGTAACTATGGCTACACCTTC. V gene TRBV14 combines with J gene TRBJ1-2; no definite D call. There are 15 residues in the CDR3. CDR1 is SGHDN, CDR2 FVKESK, per germline. Trimming removed 4 bases at V and 1 base at J, with 13 bases between.